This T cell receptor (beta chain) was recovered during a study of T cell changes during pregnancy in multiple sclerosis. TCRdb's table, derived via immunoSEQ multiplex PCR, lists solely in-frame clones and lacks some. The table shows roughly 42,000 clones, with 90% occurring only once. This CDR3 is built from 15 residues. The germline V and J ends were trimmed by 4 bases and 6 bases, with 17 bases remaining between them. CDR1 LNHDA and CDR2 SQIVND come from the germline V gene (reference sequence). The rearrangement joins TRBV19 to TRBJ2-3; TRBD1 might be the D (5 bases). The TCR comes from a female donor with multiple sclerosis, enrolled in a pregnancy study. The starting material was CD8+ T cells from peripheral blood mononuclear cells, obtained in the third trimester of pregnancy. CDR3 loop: CASSKDGKDTDTQYF. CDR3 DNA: TGTGCCAGTAGTAAGGATGGGAAGGACACGGATACGCAGTATTTT.